These T cell receptor beta chains were read from a single sample in a study of CD8 T cells in ankylosing spondylitis. TCRdb reprocessed the 5' RACE reads with MiXCR, giving one entry per CDR3 protein. The sample yields some 340,000 distinct CDR3 sequences, under 15% seen once. What was sequenced was blood, either unsorted or a sorted T cell fraction (not recorded which). These receptors came from a male donor with ankylosing spondylitis or in good health (not recorded which). CDR3s include the opening cysteine and the closing phenylalanine or tryptophan. The order of the fields is D gene, V gene, clone size, J gene, CDR3 DNA, CDR3 protein. D genes are given only for firm matches. Size tells how often a clone was seen (once, few, many) or the class of an expanded clone, and some rows leave it out.

D: TRBD1; V: TRBV28; size: few; J: TRBJ1-5; DNA: TGTGCCAGCAATCGACAGGGGCCATATCAGCCCCAGCATTTT; CDR3: CASNRQGPYQPQHF
D: TRBD1; V: TRBV25-1; size: NA; J: TRBJ1-1; DNA: TGTGCCAGCAGTGAATACCCCGACAGGGGGACTGAAGCTTTCTTT; CDR3: CASSEYPDRGTEAFF
D: NA; V: TRBV30; size: few; J: TRBJ2-2; DNA: TGTGCCTGGAGTGTACGGGTCGGGGAGCTGTTTTTT; CDR3: CAWSVRVGELFF
D: NA; V: TRBV24-1; size: NA; J: TRBJ2-7; DNA: TGTGCCACCAGTGATCTAGGGGATCCCGCTACCCAGCAGTACTTC; CDR3: CATSDLGDPATQQYF
D: TRBD1; V: TRBV18; size: few; J: TRBJ2-5; DNA: TGTGCCAGCTCACCCTTGGGAACCGGGACAGGGAAAGAGACCCAGTACTTC; CDR3: CASSPLGTGTGKETQYF
D: TRBD2; V: TRBV6-1; size: NA; J: TRBJ2-7; DNA: TGTGCCAGCGGCCGACTAGCGGGAGATCAGGGCGCGCAGTACTTC; CDR3: CASGRLAGDQGAQYF
D: NA; V: TRBV25-1; size: NA; J: TRBJ1-3; DNA: TGTGCCAGCACCGAAGACAGGCTGGCCGGCGCGAACACCATATATTTT; CDR3: CASTEDRLAGANTIYF
D: NA; V: TRBV5-1; size: NA; J: TRBJ2-1; DNA: TGCGCCAGCAGCCCCGGACAGTATTTCAATGAGCAGTTCTTC; CDR3: CASSPGQYFNEQFF
D: NA; V: TRBV10-2; size: many; J: TRBJ2-5; DNA: TGCGCCAGCAGTAGTCCGGGATCGGAGACCCAGTACTTC; CDR3: CASSSPGSETQYF
D: NA; V: TRBV4-2; size: NA; J: TRBJ1-2; DNA: TGTGCCAGCAGCCAAGATTTACGACAGGTCTATGGCTACACCTTC; CDR3: CASSQDLRQVYGYTF
D: TRBD2; V: TRBV3-1; size: NA; J: TRBJ2-3; DNA: TGTGCCAGCAGCCCCCTAGCGGGGGGGCGTCCAGATACGCAGTATTTT; CDR3: CASSPLAGGRPDTQYF
D: NA; V: TRBV7-8; size: few; J: TRBJ2-2; DNA: TGTGCCAGCAGCACCACGGGGAACACCGGGGAGCTGTTTTTT; CDR3: CASSTTGNTGELFF
D: NA; V: TRBV20-1; size: NA; J: TRBJ2-6; DNA: TGCAGTGCCCCGGAGGGCAGGGGCACTGGGGCCAACGTCCTGACTTTC; CDR3: CSAPEGRGTGANVLTF
D: TRBD1; V: TRBV20-1; size: NA; J: TRBJ1-2; DNA: TGCAGTGCCCAGGGGACAGGGGGATACACCTTC; CDR3: CSAQGTGGYTF
D: NA; V: TRBV20-1; size: NA; J: TRBJ2-1; DNA: TGCAGTGCTAGCTGGCGCAATGAGCAGTTCTTC; CDR3: CSASWRNEQFF
D: NA; V: TRBV12-3/TRBV12-4; size: few; J: TRBJ1-1; DNA: TGTGCCAGCAGTTTTTATCAGGGAGTGAACACTGAAGCTTTCTTT; CDR3: CASSFYQGVNTEAFF
D: TRBD1; V: TRBV30; size: NA; J: TRBJ2-2; DNA: TGTGCCCGGGACAGCCTAAACACCGGGGAGCTGTTTTTT; CDR3: CARDSLNTGELFF
D: NA; V: TRBV2; size: few; J: TRBJ1-2; DNA: TGTGCCAGCAGTGAACGTCCCGGTTATGGCTACACCTTC; CDR3: CASSERPGYGYTF
D: NA; V: TRBV7-9; size: NA; J: TRBJ1-4; DNA: TGTGCCAGCAGCCTCAGTGGACAACTTAATGAAAAACTGTTTTTT; CDR3: CASSLSGQLNEKLFF
D: TRBD2; V: TRBV12-3/TRBV12-4; size: NA; J: TRBJ2-1; DNA: TGTGCCAGCACCCCCTATAGCGGGAGTACCAATGAGCAGTTCTTC; CDR3: CASTPYSGSTNEQFF
D: NA; V: TRBV6-5; size: many; J: TRBJ1-5; DNA: TGTGCCAGCAGTTACGACAGGCATCAGCCCCAGCATTTT; CDR3: CASSYDRHQPQHF
D: NA; V: TRBV5-1; size: few; J: TRBJ1-1; DNA: TGCGCCAGCAGCTTGGATGCAGGGCGAGTCGACACTGAAGCTTTCTTT; CDR3: CASSLDAGRVDTEAFF
D: NA; V: TRBV4-1; size: few; J: TRBJ2-3; DNA: TGCGCCAGCAGCCAAGCACCCGGGGCCCAAGATACGCAGTATTTT; CDR3: CASSQAPGAQDTQYF
D: TRBD2; V: TRBV6-1; size: NA; J: TRBJ2-2; DNA: TGTGCCAGCAGACAGGTGACTAGCGCTGGCGGGGAGCTGTTTTTT; CDR3: CASRQVTSAGGELFF
D: NA; V: TRBV5-1; size: NA; J: TRBJ2-7; DNA: TGCGCCAGCAGCTTGGAGGTTACCTACGAGCAGTACTTC; CDR3: CASSLEVTYEQYF
D: TRBD1; V: TRBV3-1; size: few; J: TRBJ1-2; DNA: TGTGCCAGCAGCCATTGGGACAGGTACTATGGCTACACCTTC; CDR3: CASSHWDRYYGYTF
D: NA; V: TRBV21-1; size: NA; J: TRBJ2-7; DNA: TGTGCCAGCAGCAAAGTTAGCTCGGCCGACTCCTACGAGCAGTACTTC; CDR3: CASSKVSSADSYEQYF
D: TRBD1; V: TRBV18; size: NA; J: TRBJ2-1; DNA: TGTGCCAGCTCACTCCCCGGGACAGTAAACAATGAGCAGTTCTTC; CDR3: CASSLPGTVNNEQFF
D: TRBD1; V: TRBV11-2; size: NA; J: TRBJ2-2; DNA: TGTGCCACCCGGGGACAGGGGCTTTCCCAGGTTAAATTT; CDR3: CATRGQGLSQVKF
D: NA; V: TRBV7-2; size: NA; J: TRBJ2-2; DNA: TGTGCCAGCAGCTCATTAGCGAGACACACCGGGGAGCTGTTTTTT; CDR3: CASSSLARHTGELFF
D: NA; V: TRBV11-1; size: NA; J: TRBJ2-5; DNA: TGTGCCAGCAGCTTGAAACAGGTCCAAGAGACCCAGTACTTC; CDR3: CASSLKQVQETQYF
D: NA; V: TRBV20-1; size: NA; J: TRBJ2-4; DNA: TGCAGTGCCCTCGACTCCCGCGGGGCCAAAAACATTCAGTACTTC; CDR3: CSALDSRGAKNIQYF
D: NA; V: TRBV4-2; size: NA; J: TRBJ2-7; DNA: TGTGCCAGCAGCCAAGACTTCCTAGGACAGACCTACGAGCAGTACTTC; CDR3: CASSQDFLGQTYEQYF
D: NA; V: TRBV30; size: many; J: TRBJ2-1; DNA: TGTGCCTGGAGTGTACGTAATGAGCAGTTCTTC; CDR3: CAWSVRNEQFF
D: NA; V: TRBV12-3/TRBV12-4; size: few; J: TRBJ1-2; DNA: TGTGCCAGCAGTTTTCCCCCCCCACCTGGCTACACCTTC; CDR3: CASSFPPPPGYTF
D: NA; V: TRBV6-1; size: few; J: TRBJ1-1; DNA: TGTGCCAGCAGGCTTCACAGGTCCCGCAACACTGAAGCTTTCTTT; CDR3: CASRLHRSRNTEAFF
D: NA; V: TRBV29-1; size: few; J: TRBJ2-3; DNA: TGCAGCGCACGACCGAGCAGTTCAGATACGCAGTATTTT; CDR3: CSARPSSSDTQYF